These 7 T cell receptor beta chains share one sample of origin, sequenced in a study of blood T cell repertoires in COVID-19 (TCRdb year 2020). The library was obtained by the immunoSEQ multiplex PCR assay. TCRdb stores this immuneACCESS table with in-frame sequences only. Part of the clones is absent; in the studies checked, under half of the shortfall reflects unresolved V genes, and no reason is known for the rest. The table for this sample lists roughly 300,000 clones; roughly 90% of them were counted only once. In total, the top ten clones hold less than 20% of the sample. The sequenced sample consisted of PBMCs or T cells enriched from blood (not recorded which). The receptors were sampled from a woman in her 30s who had recovered from COVID-19.

The rearrangement uses TRBV7-6 and TRBJ2-1, with TRBD1 matching over 9 bases. J lost 7 bases, V lost 1 base, and 2 bases had no gene match. Germline V CDR1 and CDR2: SGHVS, FNYEAQ. The CDR3 has 14 amino acids. The CDR3 sequence is CASSLGQGGNEQFF. CDR3 bases: TGTGCCAGCAGCTTAGGACAGGGGGGGAATGAGCAGTTCTTC.

The chain couples TRBV4-3 to TRBJ2-3; 9 bases line up with TRBD2. The CDR3 extends over 15 amino acids. In germline, CDR1 is LGHNA, CDR2 YSLEER. V was pared by 1 base and J by 4 bases, with 3 bases of the junction left unmatched. Here the CDR3 DNA reads TGCGCCAGCAGCCAAGTTAGCGGGAGTGCAGATACGCAGTATTTT. It is translated as CASSQVSGSADTQYF.

V is TRBV10-3 and J is TRBJ2-1; 9 bases line up with TRBD2. With 2 bases clipped from V and 7 bases from J, the junction kept 6 bases outside the gene matches. The CDR3 consists of 15 residues. CDR1 is ENHRY and CDR2 is SYGVKD in the germline V gene. The CDR3: CAISERASGRNEQFF. As DNA, the CDR3 is TGTGCCATCAGTGAGAGGGCGAGCGGGAGGAATGAGCAGTTCTTC.

The chain links TRBV9 to TRBJ1-5, with D perhaps TRBD1 (6 bases). CDR3 size: 14 residues. Between the trimmed V and J ends, which lost 0 bases and 4 bases, there was a span of 8 bases. CDR1 is SGDLS, CDR2 YYNGEE, per germline. The CDR3 DNA reads as TGTGCCAGCAGCGTAGGGACAGCTAATCAGCCCCAGCATTTT. Protein product: CASSVGTANQPQHF.

V usage is TRBV28 and J usage is TRBJ1-2; no clear D gene. Germline V gene sequence: CDR1 MDHEN, CDR2 SYDVKM. The CDR3 extends over 13 amino acids. V was clipped by 2 bases and J by 1 base, with 5 bases between them. The CDR3 DNA follows: TGTGCCAGCAGTTTAGGAGTTAACTATGGCTACACCTTC. It is translated as CASSLGVNYGYTF.

This clone was seen a handful of times. The chain carries TRBV7-2 and TRBJ1-2, with D unresolved. The germline V gene has CDR1 SGHTA and CDR2 FQGNSA. The V end lost 0 bases, the J end lost 4 bases, and 12 bases lay between the germline ends. The CDR3 is 15 amino acids. CDR3 sequence (DNA): TGTGCCAGCAGCTTAGCCGGCCGACTTAGCTATGGCTACACCTTC. Translating gives CASSLAGRLSYGYTF.

J is TRBJ1-4 and V is TRBV15; D might be TRBD1 (5 bases). Germline CDR1 is LNHNV and CDR2 is YYDKDF (reference sequence). The V and J ends lost 3 bases and 3 bases respectively, with 11 bases between them. The CDR3 extends over 15 amino acids. CDR3 region: CATSSGGGSNEKLFF. In DNA form, the CDR3 reads TGTGCCACCAGCAGTGGGGGGGGTTCTAATGAAAAACTGTTTTTT.